A single sample gave rise to the 29 T cell receptor beta chains below, sequenced in a study of cytomegalovirus exposure and HLA in healthy donors. Sequencing was performed with immunoSEQ multiplex PCR; in TCRdb, only in-frame clones are kept and a portion is missing. The sample yields fewer than 300,000 clones, approximately 90% seen once. Source material: PBMCs. All receptors derive from a woman between 18 and 29 years old in good health and CMV-seronegative.

The V call is TRBV4-1, the J call TRBJ1-6; 10 bases align to TRBD1. The CDR3 is made up of 15 amino acids. Trimming cost V 4 bases and J 5 bases; bases outside gene matches: 2. Germline V gene lookup returns CDR1 MGHRA and CDR2 YSYEKL. DNA of the CDR3: TGCGCCAGCAGCCCGGACAGGGGGAATAATTCACCCCTCCACTTT. Translation gives CASSPDRGNNSPLHF.

This chain connects TRBV7-2 to TRBJ2-3; 9 bases are a match to TRBD2. J was trimmed by 2 bases and V by 10 bases; bases with no gene match: 7. The CDR3 spans 14 residues. Germline-derived CDR1 and CDR2 are SGHTA and FQGNSA. In DNA form, the CDR3 reads TGTGCCATTAGCGGGAGTTCCACCACAGATACGCAGTATTTT. Translating it yields CAISGSSTTDTQYF.

The V and J genes are TRBV27 and TRBJ2-3; TRBD2 is a possible D gene (6 bases). This CDR3 has 17 residues. With 3 bases removed from V and 0 bases from J, the gap between germline ends came to 16 bases. In germline, CDR1 is MNHEY, CDR2 SMNVEV (reference sequence). The CDR3 loop is CASSFLWVGGSTDTQYF. Here the CDR3 DNA reads TGTGCCAGCAGTTTCCTGTGGGTTGGGGGGAGCACAGATACGCAGTATTTT.

The CDR3 DNA sequence: TGCGCCAGCAGCATCTCCGGGACTAGCGGCGAGCAGTACTTC. It yields the protein CASSISGTSGEQYF. This rearrangement joins TRBV5-1 to TRBJ2-7; TRBD2 matches 11 bases. The CDR3 covers 14 residues. Germline CDR1 and CDR2: SGHRS and YFSETQ. V was pared by 4 bases and J by 6 bases, with 6 bases of the junction left unmatched.

V gene TRBV10-3 combines with J gene TRBJ1-5, with TRBD1 matching over 7 bases. Germline values: CDR1 ENHRY, CDR2 SYGVKD. This CDR3 comprises 14 residues. V gave up 2 bases and J gave up 6 bases; unmatched junction bases: 4. Here the CDR3 DNA reads TGTGCCATCAGTGAGGCGACAGGGTTTCAGCCCCAGCATTTT. Its translation: CAISEATGFQPQHF.

The genes are TRBV30 and TRBJ2-1; TRBD2 agrees at 8 bases. This CDR3 comprises 16 residues. CDR1 and CDR2 from the germline V gene are GTSNPN and SVGIG (reference sequence). The junction had 16 bases not matched to a gene; V was cut back by 5 bases and J by 7 bases. The CDR3 reads CAWGTSGGYLQNEQFF. CDR3 sequence (DNA): TGTGCCTGGGGAACTAGCGGAGGCTACCTACAGAATGAGCAGTTCTTC.

The DNA for the CDR3 is TGTGCCAGCAGCTTAGATCAGTGGCTGAACACTGAAGCTTTCTTT. Its translation is CASSLDQWLNTEAFF. The chain carries TRBV11-2 and TRBJ1-1; no definite D call. V lost 0 bases to trimming and J lost 0 bases, with 8 bases between them. The CDR3 contains 15 residues. Germline V gene data show CDR1 as SGHAT and CDR2 as FQNNGV.

The chain carries TRBV9 and TRBJ2-7; TRBD2 might be the D (6 bases). V lost 3 bases and J 6 bases, leaving 19 bases between the germline ends. The CDR3 covers 15 residues. The germline V gene has CDR1 SGDLS and CDR2 YYNGEE. This CDR3 is CASSEAEFGGGEQYF. In DNA, the CDR3 is TGTGCCAGCAGCGAGGCAGAATTCGGGGGAGGCGAGCAGTACTTC.

The chain couples TRBV2 to TRBJ1-3; possibly TRBD1 for D (5 bases). Per the germline V gene, CDR1 is SNHLY and CDR2 is FYNNEI. The CDR3 totals 11 residues. The V end was cut by 7 bases, the J end by 4 bases, with 5 bases between. CDR3 in DNA: TGTGCCAGCAACAGGGGAAACACCATATATTTT. Translating gives CASNRGNTIYF. The complete variable domain, with remaining parts taken from reference TRBV2 and TRBJ1-3, reads EPEVTQTPSHQVTQMGQEVILRCVPISNHLYFYWYRQILGQKVEFLVSFYNNEISEKSEIFDDQFSVERPDGSNFTLKIRSTKLEDSAMYFCASNRGNTIYFGEGSWLTVV.

This chain uses TRBV7-2 with TRBJ2-5; 7 bases map to TRBD2. Germline CDR1 is SGHTA and CDR2 is FQGNSA. V trimming: 4 bases; J trimming: 4 bases; junction bases outside the gene matches: 12. This CDR3 is 16 amino acids long. In nucleotides, the CDR3 is TGTGCCAGCAGCTCCGCGGGGAGGGGCCGAGGAGAGACCCAGTACTTC. Encoded protein: CASSSAGRGRGETQYF.

The chain links TRBV14 to TRBJ2-1, with 10 bases lining up with TRBD2. The V segment lost 0 bases and the J segment 5 bases; nucleotides outside the gene matches: 4. The germline gives CDR1 SGHDN, CDR2 FVKESK. The CDR3 has 16 amino acids. The CDR3 loop reads CASSQEQTSGNNEQFF. The CDR3 bases are TGTGCCAGCAGCCAAGAACAAACTAGCGGGAACAATGAGCAGTTCTTC.

The V call is TRBV13, the J call TRBJ2-7, with 8 bases that match TRBD2. V trimming: 1 base; J trimming: 2 bases; junction bases outside the gene matches: 7. The CDR3 runs to 16 residues. Looked up from germline, CDR1 is PRHDT and CDR2 is FYEKMQ (reference sequence). CDR3: CASSLEGQGLAYEQYF. CDR3 DNA: TGTGCCAGCAGCTTAGAGGGCCAGGGACTAGCCTACGAGCAGTACTTC.

The J gene is TRBJ2-5, the V gene TRBV6-5; D might be TRBD1 (6 bases). The germline V gene encodes CDR1 MNHEY and CDR2 SVGAGI. Trimming removed 1 base at V and 0 bases at J, with 6 bases between. The CDR3 totals 14 residues. The DNA for the CDR3 is TGTGCCAGCAGTTACTGGACAGACCAAGAGACCCAGTACTTC. Its protein is CASSYWTDQETQYF.

The rearrangement uses TRBV10-3 and TRBJ2-1, with 14 bases identical to TRBD2. The germline CDR1 and CDR2 sequences are ENHRY and SYGVKD. The J segment lost 4 bases and the V segment lost 3 bases, leaving 11 bases of the junction unmatched. There are 19 residues in the CDR3. The CDR3 nucleotides read TGTGCCATCAGTGATTCCCCGGGACTAGCGGGAGCTGGGTACAATGAGCAGTTCTTC. This sequence encodes CAISDSPGLAGAGYNEQFF.

This chain links TRBV6-1 with TRBJ1-5; tentative D call: TRBD1 (5 bases). The germline V gene has CDR1 MNHNS and CDR2 SASEGT. The CDR3 totals 16 residues. Trimming took off 3 bases at V and 7 bases at J, with 19 bases between the two ends. CDR3 sequence reads: CASSESRVATVQPQHF. The CDR3 region has the DNA TGTGCCAGCAGTGAGAGCAGGGTGGCAACTGTACAGCCCCAGCATTTT.

The chain combines TRBV6-5 with TRBJ1-1, with D tentatively TRBD1 (5 bases). The CDR3 covers 13 residues. Trimming removed 6 bases at V and 4 bases at J, with 12 bases between. The V gene's germline CDR1 is MNHEY and CDR2 SVGAGI. The CDR3: CASRTGTRTEAFF. CDR3 in DNA: TGTGCCAGCAGAACAGGCACCCGCACTGAAGCTTTCTTT.

The chain employs TRBV15 and TRBJ2-1, with D perhaps TRBD1 (5 bases). V was trimmed by 2 bases and J by 3 bases, leaving 14 bases between them. The CDR3 spans 16 residues. The germline V gene encodes CDR1 LNHNV and CDR2 YYDKDF (reference sequence). The CDR3 sequence: CATSRPQGFYYNEQFF. The CDR3 DNA sequence: TGTGCCACCAGCAGACCGCAGGGATTCTACTACAATGAGCAGTTCTTC.

The chain recombines TRBV5-6 with TRBJ2-3, with no clear D. The CDR3 loop spans 14 amino acids. V dropped 0 bases and J dropped 5 bases, with 10 bases sitting between them. Germline V gene data show CDR1 as SGHDT and CDR2 as YYEEEE. The CDR3 sequence is CASSLEVSGDTQYF. The CDR3 region has the DNA TGTGCCAGCAGCTTGGAAGTTAGTGGAGATACGCAGTATTTT. Using reference TRBV5-6 and TRBJ2-3 for the parts outside the CDR3, the full variable domain is DAGVTQSPTHLIKTRGQQVTLRCSPKSGHDTVSWYQQALGQGPQFIFQYYEEEERQRGNFPDRFSGHQFPNYSSELNVNALLLGDSALYLCASSLEVSGDTQYFGPGTRLTVL.

The chain combines TRBV27 with TRBJ2-6; TRBD2 is a possible D gene (5 bases). Germline V CDR1 and CDR2: MNHEY, SMNVEV (reference sequence). The CDR3 length is 18 residues. V lost 0 bases to trimming and J lost 0 bases, with 12 bases between them. The DNA of the CDR3 is TGTGCCAGCAGTTTATCGAGAGGGATTCGCTCTGGGGCCAACGTCCTGACTTTC. It specifies CASSLSRGIRSGANVLTF.

The chain recombines TRBV19 with TRBJ2-7, with D perhaps TRBD1 (6 bases). V dropped 11 bases and J dropped 0 bases, with 14 bases sitting between them. Germline V gene sequence: CDR1 LNHDA, CDR2 SQIVND (reference sequence). CDR3 length: 13 residues. As DNA, the CDR3 is TGTGCCTCCGCTCAGGGGCACTCCTACGAGCAGTACTTC. Protein product: CASAQGHSYEQYF.

The V gene is TRBV9, the J gene TRBJ2-3; 7 bases are a match to TRBD2. The CDR3 is 16 amino acids. CDR1 SGDLS and CDR2 YYNGEE come from the germline V gene. With V trimmed by 0 bases and J by 2 bases, 6 bases remained unmatched. CDR3 DNA: TGTGCCAGCAGCGTAGCGATAGCGGGTCTCACAGATACGCAGTATTTT. Encoded protein: CASSVAIAGLTDTQYF.

The chain joins TRBV13 to TRBJ2-5; D possibly corresponds to TRBD2 (5 bases). The CDR3 is 14 residues long. Germline V gene lookup returns CDR1 PRHDT and CDR2 FYEKMQ (reference sequence). Trimming removed 5 bases at V and 2 bases at J, with 12 bases between. CDR3 in amino acids: CASSRWELQETQYF. CDR3 in DNA: TGTGCCAGCAGCAGGTGGGAGTTGCAAGAGACCCAGTACTTC.

This sequence joins TRBV28 and TRBJ2-7; the match to TRBD2 covers 12 bases. Trimming at V came to 4 bases and at J to 2 bases, leaving 12 bases not matched to a gene. Germline V gene data show CDR1 as MDHEN and CDR2 as SYDVKM. This CDR3 spans 18 amino acids. The DNA for the CDR3 is TGTGCCAGCAGTTCAAAACGACTAAGACTAGCGGGAGCCTACGAGCAGTACTTC. This gives the protein CASSSKRLRLAGAYEQYF.

This sequence joins TRBV6-5 and TRBJ1-1; 7 bases line up with TRBD1. The CDR3 covers 13 residues. Germline V lookup: CDR1 MNHEY, CDR2 SVGAGI. Trimming at V came to 4 bases and at J to 7 bases, leaving 6 bases not matched to a gene. CDR3: CASSSQGKGEAFF. The CDR3 DNA sequence: TGTGCCAGCAGTTCACAGGGGAAGGGTGAAGCTTTCTTT.

This rearrangement joins TRBV2 to TRBJ2-2; no definite D call. The CDR3 spans 16 residues. V lost 6 bases and J lost 2, with 16 bases in between. From germline, CDR1 is SNHLY and CDR2 FYNNEI. DNA of the CDR3: TGTGCCAGCAGACCCCAGGTCCCCAGTAACACCGGGGAGCTGTTTTTT. Translating it yields CASRPQVPSNTGELFF.

V gene TRBV19 combines with J gene TRBJ2-3, with TRBD1 as a possible D gene (6 bases). CDR3 size: 15 residues. Germline values: CDR1 LNHDA, CDR2 SQIVND (reference sequence). V was cut by 6 bases and J by 4 bases, with 17 bases left in between. For the CDR3, the DNA is TGTGCCAGTAGGCAACAGGGCGCGTTGCCAGATACGCAGTATTTT. Translation gives CASRQQGALPDTQYF.

The chain links TRBV9 to TRBJ2-2, with D possibly TRBD2 on 6 matching bases. Trimming took off 3 bases at V and 6 bases at J, with 21 bases between the two ends. The CDR3 contains 17 residues. Germline CDR1 reads SGDLS; CDR2 reads YYNGEE. CDR3 amino acids: CASSALTAGSSPGELFF. As DNA, the CDR3 is TGTGCCAGCAGCGCCCTCACCGCCGGGAGCTCCCCCGGGGAGCTGTTTTTT.

This sequence joins TRBV20-1 and TRBJ2-1; weak D call: TRBD2 (5 bases). Looked up from germline, CDR1 is DFQATT and CDR2 is SNEGSKA (reference sequence). The CDR3 spans 11 residues. Trimming took off 2 bases at V and 9 bases at J, with 8 bases between the two ends. The CDR3 loop reads CSARWESEQFF. In DNA, the CDR3 is TGCAGTGCTAGATGGGAGAGTGAGCAGTTCTTC.

The chain employs TRBV6-5 and TRBJ2-1, with a possible D match to TRBD2 (5 bases). Germline V gene data show CDR1 as MNHEY and CDR2 as SVGAGI. V gave up 7 bases and J gave up 6 bases, with 10 bases separating them. This CDR3 has 12 amino acids. The CDR3 region is CASISGANEQFF. The CDR3 bases are TGTGCCAGCATCAGCGGAGCCAATGAGCAGTTCTTC.